This T cell receptor (beta chain) was recovered during a study of T cells after yellow fever vaccination. Study observations and caveats: It was the secondary response that reached its peak faster, day 5 versus 15, but it was weaker.

This clonotype was detected many times. The antigen remains undetermined. V lost 1 base to trimming and J lost 5 bases, with 13 bases between them. The CDR3 runs 15 residues. Germline CDR1 SGHRS, CDR2 YFSETQ. TCRdb itself ran the 5' RACE reads through MiXCR, one entry per CDR3 protein. The sample holds 200,000 to 250,000 distinct CDR3 sequences, about 3% seen once. This material consisted of CD4+ T cells sorted from PBMCs, taken 10 days after the yellow fever booster vaccination. This chain connects TRBV5-1 to TRBJ1-5, with D maybe TRBD1 (5 bases). This receptor was identified in a man aged 18 to 29 who received the YFV17D yellow fever vaccine. CDR3 amino acids: CASSLLPGLHQPQHF. The CDR3 coding sequence is TGCGCCAGCAGCTTGTTACCGGGACTCCATCAGCCCCAGCATTTT. Full variable domain (rest looked up from reference TRBV5-1 and TRBJ1-5): KAGVTQTPRYLIKTRGQQVTLSCSPISGHRSVSWYQQTPGQGLQFLFEYFSETQRNKGNFPGRFSGRQFSNSRSEMNVSTLELGDSALYLCASSLLPGLHQPQHFGDGTRLSIL.